One sample yielded the 22 T cell receptor beta chains listed below, sequenced in a study of shared clonotypes between healthy human individuals. The method was immunoSEQ multiplex PCR; TCRdb's version includes in-frame clones alone and lacks a portion of them. The table shows around 510,000 clones, with roughly four fifths occurring only once. Input material: PBMCs. The receptors derive from a woman aged 35 to 49 in good health. Some clones in this sample may be carry-over from other donors' samples.

This rearrangement joins TRBV5-6 to TRBJ2-7; possibly TRBD1 for D (5 bases). V lost 0 bases to trimming and J lost 3 bases, with 13 bases between them. This CDR3 contains 15 residues. CDR1 is SGHDT and CDR2 is YYEEEE in the germline V gene. The CDR3 bases are TGTGCCAGCAGCTTGGGGGGATGGACACACTACGAGCAGTACTTC. It codes for CASSLGGWTHYEQYF.

The rearrangement joins TRBV4-1 to TRBJ1-1; D not certain. The germline V gene has CDR1 MGHRA and CDR2 YSYEKL. The CDR3 totals 14 residues. V was cut by 2 bases and J by 6 bases, with 13 bases left in between. The CDR3 region is CASSQRPTAPEAFF. In nucleotides, the CDR3 is TGCGCCAGCAGCCAAAGGCCCACCGCCCCTGAAGCTTTCTTT.

This clone appeared a few times. The chain couples TRBV7-6 to TRBJ2-5, with D hard to call. Germline assignment: CDR1 SGHVS and CDR2 FNYEAQ. The CDR3 covers 15 residues. Deletions cut 0 bases from V and 2 bases from J, with 10 bases between. Written as DNA, the CDR3 is TGTGCCAGCAGCTTAGCCCCAAGCAGACAAGAGACCCAGTACTTC. It translates to CASSLAPSRQETQYF.

V and J are TRBV5-8 and TRBJ2-3, with 9 nucleotides matching TRBD1. With 4 bases clipped from V and 2 bases from J, the junction kept 5 bases outside the gene matches. CDR3 length: 15 residues. The germline CDR1 and CDR2 sequences are SGHTS and YDEGEE. The CDR3 here is CASSSRDRDTDTQYF. The CDR3 DNA follows: TGTGCCAGCAGCAGCCGGGACAGGGACACAGATACGCAGTATTTT. Together with reference TRBV5-8 and TRBJ2-3, the CDR3 gives the full variable domain: EAGVTQSPTHLIKTRGQQATLRCSPISGHTSVYWYQQALGLGLQFLLWYDEGEERNRGNFPPRFSGRQFPNYSSELNVNALELEDSALYLCASSSRDRDTDTQYFGPGTRLTVL.

The rearrangement joins TRBV5-1 to TRBJ2-3; no reliable D call. CDR1 and CDR2 from the germline V gene are SGHRS and YFSETQ. Trimming took 0 bases from V and 2 from J, leaving 10 bases between them. The CDR3 has 15 amino acids. CDR3 sequence: CASSLDRPPTDTQYF. Written as DNA, the CDR3 is TGCGCCAGCAGCTTGGACCGACCCCCCACAGATACGCAGTATTTT.

This clone was observed a handful of times. The CDR3 spells CASSLRSTSGRGETQYF. The CDR3 bases are TGTGCCAGCTCACTCCGCTCGACTAGCGGGAGAGGAGAGACCCAGTACTTC. V is TRBV18 and J is TRBJ2-5, with 12 bases aligning to TRBD2. J lost 4 bases, V lost 4 bases, and 10 bases had no gene match. The length of the CDR3 is 17 residues. The V gene's germline CDR1 is KGHSH and CDR2 LQKENI.

The CDR3 reads CASSEWGHEPEKLFF. Written as DNA, the CDR3 is TGTGCCAGCAGTGAGTGGGGGCACGAGCCGGAAAAACTGTTTTTT. This chain uses TRBV6-1 with TRBJ1-4, with TRBD1 as a possible D gene (6 bases). The germline V and J ends were trimmed by 3 bases and 8 bases, with 16 bases remaining between them. The CDR3 length is 15 residues. The germline V gene encodes CDR1 MNHNS and CDR2 SASEGT.

The CDR3 DNA reads as TGTGCCAGCAGCTCCAGGGGGTTCCGCGGGTCTGGGGCCAACGTCCTGACTTTC. It yields the protein CASSSRGFRGSGANVLTF. V usage is TRBV7-2 and J usage is TRBJ2-6; TRBD1 aligns across 7 bases. Germline V lookup: CDR1 SGHTA, CDR2 FQGNSA. J gave up 1 base and V 4 bases, and 10 bases lay outside the gene matches. This CDR3 region has 18 residues.

The chain carries TRBV5-1 and TRBJ2-2, with 7 bases fitting TRBD1. CDR3 length equals 15 residues. Germline-derived CDR1 and CDR2 are SGHRS and YFSETQ. Trimming removed 4 bases from V and 10 bases from J; junction bases left unmatched: 13. Here the CDR3 reads CASSHQDRAHTELFF. CDR3 bases: TGCGCCAGCAGCCACCAAGACAGGGCGCATACGGAGCTGTTTTTT.

The rearrangement uses TRBV19 and TRBJ2-1, with 7 bases that match TRBD2. The junction had 6 bases not matched to a gene; V was cut back by 3 bases and J by 7 bases. The CDR3 sequence is 14 residues long. CDR1 is LNHDA and CDR2 is SQIVND in the germline V gene (reference sequence). Written as DNA, the CDR3 is TGTGCCAGTAGTATGGGGGACTACACTAATGAGCAGTTCTTC. Its protein is CASSMGDYTNEQFF.

This clone came up once. Only one base separates this from a far larger clonotype, so it likely reflects a read error. The sample holds other DNA sequences that translate to the same CDR3. The CDR3 DNA reads TGTGCCAGCAGCGTCGAAACTAGCATCGATGAGCAGTTCTTC. Its protein product is CASSVETSIDEQFF. The rearrangement joins TRBV9 to TRBJ2-1, with a possible D match to TRBD2 (6 bases). V gave up 2 bases and J gave up 8 bases, with 14 bases separating them. The CDR3 contains 14 residues. Germline CDR1 is SGDLS and CDR2 is YYNGEE.

The V and J genes are TRBV6-6 and TRBJ1-1, with D tentatively TRBD1 (6 bases). Germline values: CDR1 MNHNY, CDR2 SVGAGI (reference sequence). The CDR3 extends over 14 amino acids. Between the trimmed V and J ends, which lost 6 bases and 7 bases, there was a span of 18 bases. CDR3 amino acids: CASRPGQLVDEAFF. The CDR3 DNA is TGTGCCAGCAGACCAGGACAGCTCGTAGATGAAGCTTTCTTT.

This clone was seen only once. This probably arose from a read error, given a far larger clone one base away. This CDR3 is missing its conserved last phenylalanine or tryptophan, likely due to a read error. V usage is TRBV30 and J usage is TRBJ1-2; D is uncertain. The V and J ends lost 5 bases and 8 bases respectively, with 15 bases between them. In germline, CDR1 is GTSNPN, CDR2 SVGIG (reference sequence). The CDR3 consists of 12 residues. As DNA, the CDR3 is TGTGCCTGGCCCCGGGCCCTTGGCGGCTACACCCTC. Residues: CAWPRALGGYTL.

The V and J genes are TRBV10-3 and TRBJ1-5; D is uncertain. The CDR3 is made up of 14 amino acids. In germline, CDR1 is ENHRY, CDR2 SYGVKD. Trimming took 5 bases from V and 0 from J, leaving 8 bases between them. CDR3: CAISRDYSNQPQHF. The CDR3 region has the DNA TGTGCCATCAGTAGGGATTATAGCAATCAGCCCCAGCATTTT.

This rearrangement joins TRBV14 to TRBJ2-5; 7 bases fit TRBD2. Trimming at V came to 5 bases and at J to 0 bases, leaving 12 bases not matched to a gene. CDR3 length: 17 amino acids. Germline V gene data show CDR1 as SGHDN and CDR2 as FVKESK. CDR3 sequence (DNA): TGTGCCAGCAGCAGACAACGGCGGGGGAGGTACCAAGAGACCCAGTACTTC. Its protein is CASSRQRRGRYQETQYF.

The chain combines TRBV14 with TRBJ2-5; D uncertain. V gave up 4 bases and J gave up 4 bases, with 10 bases separating them. This CDR3 region has 13 residues. CDR1 SGHDN and CDR2 FVKESK come from the germline V gene. CDR3 loop: CASSLRVGETQYF. CDR3 bases: TGTGCCAGCAGCCTAAGAGTCGGAGAGACCCAGTACTTC.

The chain recombines TRBV23-1 with TRBJ1-4; perhaps TRBD1 as D (6 bases). TRBV23-1 is assigned to the ORF class and has an uncertain function. The CDR3 sequence is 15 residues long. The germline V and J ends were trimmed by 0 bases and 8 bases, with 13 bases remaining between them. The CDR3 here is CASSQSNRAQEKLFF. CDR3 sequence (DNA): TGCGCCAGCAGTCAATCCAACAGGGCTCAGGAAAAACTGTTTTTT.

In regard to this clone: Within the sample, other DNA sequences also encode this same CDR3. The gene calls are TRBV7-9 and TRBJ1-3, with D unresolved. Trimming took 1 base from V and 0 from J, leaving 4 bases between them. There are 14 residues in the CDR3. Germline V lookup: CDR1 SEHNR, CDR2 FQNEAQ (reference sequence). The CDR3 spells CASSLGPSGNTIYF. The CDR3 coding sequence is TGTGCCAGCAGCTTAGGACCCTCTGGAAACACCATATATTTT.

This clone was detected only once. The rearrangement joins TRBV5-1 to TRBJ2-2; 7 nucleotides align to TRBD1. The CDR3 sequence is 14 residues long. From germline, CDR1 is SGHRS and CDR2 YFSETQ. V was pared by 3 bases and J by 5 bases, with 4 bases of the junction left unmatched. This CDR3 reads CASSSTGVTGELFF. The CDR3 nucleotides are TGCGCCAGCAGCTCAACAGGGGTAACCGGGGAGCTGTTTTTT.

The gene calls are TRBV27 and TRBJ1-6; D unclear. The V end was cut by 7 bases, the J end by 3 bases, with 13 bases between. The CDR3 loop spans 15 amino acids. Germline V lookup: CDR1 MNHEY, CDR2 SMNVEV (reference sequence). Here the CDR3 reads CASNLTGVYNSPLHF. CDR3 nucleotides: TGTGCCAGCAACCTCACCGGGGTCTATAATTCACCCCTCCACTTT.

The gene calls are TRBV4-2 and TRBJ2-1; 9 bases are a match to TRBD2. This CDR3 spans 15 amino acids. V dropped 7 bases and J dropped 0; count of bases not matched to a gene: 4. Germline V gives CDR1 LGHNA, CDR2 YNFKEQ. DNA for the CDR3: TGTGCCAGCAAGGGTAGCGGGAGCTCCTACAATGAGCAGTTCTTC. Its translation is CASKGSGSSYNEQFF.

The rearrangement joins TRBV30 to TRBJ2-3, with 14 positions matching TRBD2. V trimming: 4 bases; J trimming: 6 bases; junction bases outside the gene matches: 6. Germline V lookup: CDR1 GTSNPN, CDR2 SVGIG (reference sequence). This CDR3 comprises 15 residues. This CDR3 is CAWNRLAGGKDTQYF. The CDR3 DNA sequence: TGTGCCTGGAATCGACTAGCGGGAGGGAAGGATACGCAGTATTTT.